The clone carrying this TCR beta chain was found once. The antigen is unknown. The CDR3 has 17 amino acids. V lost 5 bases and J 0 bases, leaving 14 bases between the germline ends. The sample belongs to a study of blood T cells in healthy people across ages. Study findings and constraints: It was not known whether donors were CMV positive (a possible confounder of expanded clonotype changes). Whereas aged donors had fewer naive CD4+ cells, long-lived donors had more of them and higher diversity.

Sample-barcoded 5' priming and a J-beta primer mix drove a second PCR of 7 to 11 cycles. The template-switch adaptor, which had 12 random nucleotides, put a tag on each cDNA molecule. Using its own MiXCR run on the 5' RACE reads, TCRdb lists one record per CDR3 protein. This sample has some 860,000 distinct CDR3 sequences, with roughly three fifths found just once. The rearrangement uses TRBV12-3 or TRBV12-4 and TRBJ2-6; D may correspond to TRBD1 or TRBD2 (5 bases each). The sequence was obtained from a man in his forties in good health. The sample taken for sequencing was blood. For the CDR3, the DNA is TGTGCCAGCAGTCATCCGGGACCTATCTCTGGGGCCAACGTCCTGACTTTC. Encoded protein: CASSHPGPISGANVLTF.